These T cell receptor beta chains were read from a single sample in a study of blood T cell repertoires in COVID-19. The method was immunoSEQ multiplex PCR; TCRdb's version includes in-frame clones alone and lacks a portion of them. The repertoire holds approximately 200,000 clones, with more than 75% as singletons. Material for sequencing was PBMCs or T cells enriched from blood (not recorded which). The source of these receptors is a woman aged 40 to 50 with acute COVID-19. CDR3s include the opening cysteine and the closing phenylalanine or tryptophan. Fields, in order: J gene, clone size, V gene, D gene, CDR3 DNA, CDR3 protein. The D gene is left open where the match is weak. Only part of the rows carry a size: once, few, many, or a class if the clone is expanded.

j_call: TRBJ2-3; clone_size: -; v_call: TRBV5-1; d_call: TRBD1; cdr3_nt: TGCGCCAGCAGCCTCCGAGGACAGGGAACAGATACGCAGTATTTT; cdr3_aa: CASSLRGQGTDTQYF
j_call: TRBJ2-1; clone_size: -; v_call: TRBV7-3; d_call: TRBD1; cdr3_nt: TGTGCCAGCAGTGCCCGGACAGGAGACTCCTACAATGAGCAGTTCTTC; cdr3_aa: CASSARTGDSYNEQFF
j_call: TRBJ2-1; clone_size: -; v_call: TRBV6-5; d_call: -; cdr3_nt: TGTGCCAGCAGCCTACAACAGGTCTTCAATGAGCAGTTCTTC; cdr3_aa: CASSLQQVFNEQFF
j_call: TRBJ1-2; clone_size: -; v_call: TRBV3-1/TRBV3-2; d_call: TRBD1; cdr3_nt: TGTGCCAGCAGCACAGGCAAGCTAATGACAGGGAATGGCTACACCTTC; cdr3_aa: CASSTGKLMTGNGYTF
j_call: TRBJ1-1; clone_size: -; v_call: TRBV2; d_call: -; cdr3_nt: TGTGCCAGCAGAGGACTAGGAGCTGAAGCTTTCTTT; cdr3_aa: CASRGLGAEAFF
j_call: TRBJ1-6; clone_size: -; v_call: TRBV6-6; d_call: -; cdr3_nt: TGTGCCAGCATCCTCACCCCAGGAGGCACTTCACCCCTCCACTTT; cdr3_aa: CASILTPGGTSPLHF
j_call: TRBJ2-3; clone_size: -; v_call: TRBV7-2; d_call: TRBD2; cdr3_nt: TGTGCCAGCAGCTTAATCGGGACTAGCGCTATAACGCAGTATTTT; cdr3_aa: CASSLIGTSAITQYF
j_call: TRBJ1-2; clone_size: -; v_call: TRBV28; d_call: TRBD1; cdr3_nt: TGTGCCAGCAGCACCGGACAGGGACTTAACTATGGCTACACCTTC; cdr3_aa: CASSTGQGLNYGYTF
j_call: TRBJ2-6; clone_size: -; v_call: TRBV7-9; d_call: TRBD1; cdr3_nt: TGTGCCAGCAGCCGCTCCCCCGGGACAGCCTCTTCTGGGGCCAACGTCCTGACTTTC; cdr3_aa: CASSRSPGTASSGANVLTF
j_call: TRBJ2-1; clone_size: -; v_call: TRBV12-5; d_call: -; cdr3_nt: TGTGCTAGTGGTTTGTACCGGGGTGATTCGAATGAGCAGTTCTTC; cdr3_aa: CASGLYRGDSNEQFF
j_call: TRBJ1-1; clone_size: -; v_call: TRBV7-2; d_call: TRBD1; cdr3_nt: TGTGCCAGCAGCTTAGATCTGGCAGGGGGCGGCACTGAAGCTTTCTTT; cdr3_aa: CASSLDLAGGGTEAFF
j_call: TRBJ1-4; clone_size: -; v_call: TRBV19; d_call: TRBD1; cdr3_nt: TGTGCCAGTAGTATAGGAACAGGGGCGAATGAAAAACTGTTTTTT; cdr3_aa: CASSIGTGANEKLFF
j_call: TRBJ2-1; clone_size: -; v_call: TRBV5-4; d_call: -; cdr3_nt: TGTGCCAGCAGCTTGGGGGGGACTTCCTACAATGAGCAGTTCTTC; cdr3_aa: CASSLGGTSYNEQFF
j_call: TRBJ1-1; clone_size: -; v_call: TRBV6-5; d_call: -; cdr3_nt: TGTGCCAGCAGTTACAGAGGACTGATGAACACTGAAGCTTTCTTT; cdr3_aa: CASSYRGLMNTEAFF
j_call: TRBJ1-6; clone_size: -; v_call: TRBV29-1; d_call: TRBD1; cdr3_nt: TGCAGCGTTGGGGGAAACAGGGGTTCACCCCTCCACTTT; cdr3_aa: CSVGGNRGSPLHF
j_call: TRBJ2-7; clone_size: few; v_call: TRBV7-9; d_call: -; cdr3_nt: TGTGCCAGCAGCCCCTCAGGCAGCCGCGCCTACGAGCAGTACTTC; cdr3_aa: CASSPSGSRAYEQYF
j_call: TRBJ2-7; clone_size: -; v_call: TRBV15; d_call: -; cdr3_nt: TGTGCCACCAGCAGTAGGGGTTCCTACGAGCAGTACTTC; cdr3_aa: CATSSRGSYEQYF
j_call: TRBJ2-5; clone_size: -; v_call: TRBV6-1; d_call: -; cdr3_nt: TGTGCCAGCAGTGAAGAGGTCACGGGGACCCAGTACTTC; cdr3_aa: CASSEEVTGTQYF
j_call: TRBJ2-1; clone_size: once; v_call: TRBV7-2; d_call: TRBD2; cdr3_nt: TGTGCCAGCAGCAGATCCACGGGGCTAGCGGGCAGTAATGAGCAGTTCTTC; cdr3_aa: CASSRSTGLAGSNEQFF
j_call: TRBJ2-2; clone_size: -; v_call: TRBV10-2; d_call: -; cdr3_nt: TGCGCCAGCAGTGAGGGCTCCGGGAGCGCCGGGGAGCTGTTTTTT; cdr3_aa: CASSEGSGSAGELFF
j_call: TRBJ2-7; clone_size: -; v_call: TRBV11-2; d_call: -; cdr3_nt: TGTGCCAGCAGCTTAGAGAGGCTCTCCTACGAGCAGTACTTC; cdr3_aa: CASSLERLSYEQYF
j_call: TRBJ1-5; clone_size: few; v_call: TRBV7-2; d_call: -; cdr3_nt: TGTGCCAGCAGCTTAGGGGACATCAATCAGCCCCAGCATTTT; cdr3_aa: CASSLGDINQPQHF
j_call: TRBJ1-5; clone_size: once; v_call: TRBV28; d_call: TRBD1; cdr3_nt: TGTGCCAGCAGTTTTGGGGACAGGGGAAGTCAGCCCCAGCATTTT; cdr3_aa: CASSFGDRGSQPQHF
j_call: TRBJ1-2; clone_size: -; v_call: TRBV28; d_call: TRBD1; cdr3_nt: TGTGCCAGCAGTTCCCTAGGGGACAGCGCCTATGGCTACACCTTC; cdr3_aa: CASSSLGDSAYGYTF
j_call: TRBJ2-3; clone_size: -; v_call: TRBV7-9; d_call: -; cdr3_nt: TGTGCCAGCAGCTTAGCGACTGGTTTCGCAGATACGCAGTATTTT; cdr3_aa: CASSLATGFADTQYF
j_call: TRBJ1-2; clone_size: once; v_call: TRBV27; d_call: -; cdr3_nt: TGTGCCAGCAGTTTCAGGGTTGGCAAACATGGCTACACCTTC; cdr3_aa: CASSFRVGKHGYTF
j_call: TRBJ1-2; clone_size: -; v_call: TRBV30; d_call: -; cdr3_nt: TGTGCCTGGACCAGGGAGGGGGACTATGGCTACACCTTC; cdr3_aa: CAWTREGDYGYTF